This TCR beta chain was found in a study of T-cell memory formation after mild COVID-19. Study findings and constraints: Contracting clones localized mainly to CM and EM when CD4+ and mainly to EMRA when CD8+. Contracting clones from day 15 to 85 showed balanced CD4/CD8; later expanders favored CD4+. Proof of SARS-CoV-2 specificity was absent for the second-wave clones that crested on day 37.

Via MiXCR, TCRdb re-called the 5' RACE reads, giving one row per CDR3 protein. The table includes 300,000 or so distinct CDR3 sequences, 15% to 20% detected once. Notes on this clonotype: As yet, its antigen is unknown.

The CDR3 covers 13 residues. Trimming stripped 3 bases from V and 4 bases from J, with 9 bases between. In germline, CDR1 is LGHDT, CDR2 YNNKEL (reference sequence). V gene TRBV3-1 combines with J gene TRBJ1-1; D remains unclear. The TCR originated in a young man who had mild COVID-19 (a few samples of this study predate the infection). Cell type and time point are not known. The sequenced material came from PBMCs or a T cell subset sorted from them (not recorded which). The CDR3 DNA is TGTGCCAGCAGCCAGGGCGAGGGCACTGAAGCTTTCTTT. It codes for CASSQGEGTEAFF.